One and the same sample provided the 20 T cell receptor beta chains below, sequenced in a study of Graves' ophthalmopathy and Graves' hyperthyroidism. Transcripts of RNA were the source for amplifying TCR beta CDR3 regions. The library came from an HTBI-primed first-round RT-PCR and a second-round multiplex PCR. TCRdb redid the calling of the multiplex PCR reads with MiXCR, one entry per CDR3 protein. The sample lists roughly 600,000 distinct CDR3 sequences, about two fifths occurring once. The sample consisted of peripheral blood or thyroid tissue (not recorded which). These receptors came from an adult man with Graves' hyperthyroidism.

As regards this clonotype: A much larger clone differs by one base, so this may be a read error. The chain combines TRBV20-1 with TRBJ1-2; TRBD1 matches 11 bases. Germline CDR1 DFQATT, CDR2 SNEGSKA (reference sequence). This CDR3 contains 16 residues. The CDR3 reads CSARVLGQGAVGGFTF. The CDR3 region has the DNA TGCAGTGCTAGAGTCTTAGGACAGGGGGCTGTGGGGGGCTTCACCTTC.

This clonotype was counted at least ten times. This chain's CDR3 is CASSLLFGQGAVTNEKLFF. The CDR3 coding sequence is TGTGCCAGCAGCTTACTCTTCGGACAGGGGGCGGTAACTAATGAAAAACTGTTTTTT. The chain uses TRBV7-8 and TRBJ1-4; 11 bases line up with TRBD1. V gave up 2 bases and J gave up 1 base; unmatched junction bases: 9. The CDR3 covers 19 residues. Germline lookup yields CDR1 SGHVS and CDR2 FQNEAQ.

This clonotype was recorded only once. The rearrangement joins TRBV2 to TRBJ1-6, with 9 bases lining up with TRBD1. J was trimmed by 4 bases and V by 10 bases; bases with no gene match: 11. The CDR3 is 16 residues long. The germline gives CDR1 SNHLY, CDR2 FYNNEI. CDR3 region: CAKRQVQGAYNSPLHF. CDR3 sequence (DNA): TGTGCCAAGAGACAGGTACAGGGGGCGTATAATTCACCCCTCCACTTT.

This clonotype was detected many times. The rearrangement links TRBV20-1 to TRBJ2-7; TRBD1 agrees at 8 bases. After removal of 1 base from V and 6 bases from J, the junction contained 14 bases not matched to a gene. The CDR3 runs to 16 residues. Germline values: CDR1 DFQATT, CDR2 SNEGSKA (reference sequence). The CDR3: CSARGGARTGTGEQYF. CDR3 nucleotide sequence: TGCAGTGCTAGAGGAGGGGCCCGGACAGGGACGGGCGAGCAGTACTTC.

In regard to this clonotype: A read error may be the cause here, since a much bigger clone is one base away. The V and J genes are TRBV9 and TRBJ2-7; a weak D match, TRBD1 (6 bases). Germline loops: CDR1 SGDLS, CDR2 YYNGEE. The CDR3 length is 13 residues. The chain's CDR3 is CANSVGTQGEQYF. DNA of the CDR3: TGTGCCAACAGCGTGGGCACCCAGGGGGAGCAGTACTTC. Together with reference TRBV9 and TRBJ2-7, the CDR3 gives the full variable domain: DSGVTQTPKHLITATGQRVTLRCSPRSGDLSVYWYQQSLDQGLQFLIQYYNGEERAKGNILERFSAQQFPDLHSELNLSSLELGDSALYFCANSVGTQGEQYFGPGTRLTVT.

J is TRBJ2-5 and V is TRBV24-1, with 9 positions matching TRBD1. Matching the DNA end better, TRBJ2-7 makes the J call doubtful. The germline V gene encodes CDR1 KGHDR and CDR2 SFDVKD. This CDR3 is 14 amino acids long. The CDR3 sequence: CATSDRTGDYEQYF. The DNA of the CDR3 is TGTGCCACCAGTGATCGGACAGGGGACTACGAGCAGTACTTC.

V and J are TRBV24-1 and TRBJ2-3; TRBD1 aligns across 9 bases. There are 16 residues in the CDR3. The germline V gene has CDR1 KGHDR and CDR2 SFDVKD. V gave up 3 bases and J gave up 5 bases; unmatched junction bases: 8. The CDR3 spells CATSDARPGQGDTQYF. The CDR3 DNA sequence: TGTGCCACCAGTGATGCACGACCGGGACAGGGAGATACGCAGTATTTT.

This clonotype was seen repeatedly, ten times or more. This sequence joins TRBV5-6 and TRBJ2-7; perhaps TRBD1 as D (5 bases). The CDR3 has 14 residues. The germline V and J ends were trimmed by 4 bases and 2 bases, with 13 bases remaining between them. Germline-derived CDR1 and CDR2 are SGHDT and YYEEEE. The CDR3 loop is CASSRRGSTYEQYF. As DNA, the CDR3 is TGTGCCAGCAGCCGAAGGGGTTCCACCTACGAGCAGTACTTC.

This chain connects TRBV7-9 to TRBJ2-5; 10 positions agree with TRBD2. CDR3 length: 18 residues. With 0 bases clipped from V and 2 bases from J, the junction kept 9 bases outside the gene matches. CDR1 and CDR2 from the germline V gene are SEHNR and FQNEAQ (reference sequence). The CDR3 nucleotides are TGTGCCAGCAGCTTAGCTCCTAGCGGGAGAAAGGGGCAAGAGACCCAGTACTTC. Encoded protein: CASSLAPSGRKGQETQYF.

The chain carries TRBV15 and TRBJ1-5; TRBD1 might be the D (5 bases). Trimming took 0 bases from V and 6 from J, leaving 15 bases between them. The CDR3 spans 16 residues. CDR1 LNHNV and CDR2 YYDKDF come from the germline V gene (reference sequence). The CDR3 here is CATSRERTRWGQPQHF. CDR3 DNA: TGTGCCACCAGCAGAGAGAGGACAAGGTGGGGTCAGCCCCAGCATTTT. Looking up the rest from reference TRBV15 and TRBJ1-5 gives the full variable domain: DAMVIQNPRYQVTQFGKPVTLSCSQTLNHNVMYWYQQKSSQAPKLLFHYYDKDFNNEADTPDNFQSRRPNTSFCFLDIRSPGLGDTAMYLCATSRERTRWGQPQHFGDGTRLSIL.

This clonotype was seen repeatedly, ten times or more. The gene calls are TRBV5-6 and TRBJ1-1; no firm D call. V dropped 0 bases and J dropped 5 bases, with 8 bases sitting between them. Germline CDR1 reads SGHDT; CDR2 reads YYEEEE. This CDR3 has 13 amino acids. The CDR3 sequence is CASSLAGRTEAFF. DNA of the CDR3: TGTGCCAGCAGCTTGGCGGGGAGAACTGAAGCTTTCTTT.

Details on this clonotype: Possible read error: a much larger clone is one base away. CDR3 nucleotide sequence: TGTGCCACCAGCAGAGATCCCCAGAGAATCGGGGAGCAGTACTTC. Residues: CATSRDPQRIGEQYF. This chain connects TRBV15 to TRBJ2-7; D unresolved. Trimming cost V 0 bases and J 7 bases, with 16 bases left between them. The CDR3 is 15 residues long. Germline values: CDR1 LNHNV, CDR2 YYDKDF (reference sequence). Using reference TRBV15 and TRBJ2-7 for the parts outside the CDR3, the full variable domain is DAMVIQNPRYQVTQFGKPVTLSCSQTLNHNVMYWYQQKSSQAPKLLFHYYDKDFNNEADTPDNFQSRRPNTSFCFLDIRSPGLGDTAMYLCATSRDPQRIGEQYFGPGTRLTVT.

This clonotype was counted many times. CDR3 DNA: TGCAGCGTTATAGCGGATAGCAATCAGCCCCAGCATTTT. As protein: CSVIADSNQPQHF. This sequence joins TRBV29-1 and TRBJ1-5, with D uncertain. Germline CDR1 reads SQVTM; CDR2 reads ANQGSEA. The CDR3 is 13 amino acids. V lost 5 bases and J lost 0, with 8 bases in between.

This clonotype was counted at least ten times. The J gene is TRBJ1-4, the V gene TRBV29-1; possible D gene TRBD1, 5 bases. CDR1 and CDR2 from the germline V gene are SQVTM and ANQGSEA. The V end lost 1 base, the J end lost 4 bases, and 25 bases lay between the germline ends. The CDR3 sequence is 19 residues long. CDR3 sequence (DNA): TGCAGCGTTGAAGCCCAGGGCCCACCGGGGCTCGCCTTTAATGAAAAACTGTTTTTT. The encoded protein is CSVEAQGPPGLAFNEKLFF.

The gene calls are TRBV5-1 and TRBJ2-5; D unclear. Deletions cut 2 bases from V and 1 base from J, with 6 bases between. The CDR3 length is 13 residues. Germline V gene lookup returns CDR1 SGHRS and CDR2 YFSETQ. As DNA, the CDR3 is TGCGCCAGCAGCTTCCTCCCCCAAGAGACCCAGTACTTC. As protein: CASSFLPQETQYF.

This clonotype was seen many times. V is TRBV6-5 and J is TRBJ1-1; D is unresolved. Germline CDR1 and CDR2: MNHEY and SVGAGI. V gave up 5 bases and J gave up 4 bases, with 11 bases separating them. This CDR3 has 13 amino acids. The DNA for the CDR3 is TGTGCCAGCAGTCCCCTTAAGGGCACTGAAGCTTTCTTT. As protein: CASSPLKGTEAFF.

The table lists this clonotype with many counts. V usage is TRBV20-1 and J usage is TRBJ2-7, with D possibly called TRBD1 or TRBD2 (5 bases each). This CDR3 region has 13 residues. V was clipped by 3 bases and J by 4 bases, with 13 bases between them. Germline V gene data show CDR1 as DFQATT and CDR2 as SNEGSKA (reference sequence). This chain's CDR3 is CSASTSRGYEQYF. In DNA, the CDR3 is TGCAGTGCTAGTACTTCGAGGGGTTACGAGCAGTACTTC.

This clonotype was observed many times. The chain combines TRBV20-1 with TRBJ1-1; 7 nucleotides line up with TRBD1. This CDR3 has 14 residues. V lost 3 bases, J lost 5 bases, and 9 bases stayed unmatched. The germline gives CDR1 DFQATT, CDR2 SNEGSKA (reference sequence). CDR3 region: CSASPIQGGTEAFF. The CDR3 bases are TGCAGTGCTAGCCCAATTCAGGGGGGTACTGAAGCTTTCTTT.

The chain links TRBV20-1 to TRBJ1-5, with D perhaps matching TRBD1 (5 bases). There are 17 residues in the CDR3. From germline, CDR1 is DFQATT and CDR2 SNEGSKA (reference sequence). With 0 bases removed from V and 0 bases from J, the gap between germline ends came to 15 bases. CDR3 loop: CSAREGRGLYSNQPQHF. CDR3 sequence (DNA): TGCAGTGCTAGAGAGGGGAGGGGACTCTATAGCAATCAGCCCCAGCATTTT.

This clonotype was observed many times. The chain couples TRBV28 to TRBJ2-5; 7 nucleotides agree with TRBD2. J lost 4 bases, V lost 6 bases, and 8 bases had no gene match. The germline V gene has CDR1 MDHEN and CDR2 SYDVKM. This CDR3 is 14 amino acids long. CDR3 loop: CASSRPAGVETQYF. The CDR3, as DNA: TGTGCCAGCAGCCGACCGGCGGGAGTAGAGACCCAGTACTTC.